This T cell receptor beta chain is from a study of T cell responses to AZD1222 COVID-19 vaccine. Turning to the study itself: Some second doses came at about 4 weeks and others at about 12 weeks; these were pooled. Findings and caveats of the study: It was only a handful of AZD1222 recipients who were seropositive at baseline. Nearly half of spike-specific TCRs reportedly target variant regions that are unmutated in the B.1.351 and B.1.1.7 variants. There were vaccine-associated CD4 TCRs across spike, dominant at 160-218 and 743-854.

Clones were read by immunoSEQ multiplex PCR, and TCRdb kept only the in-frame ones, dropping some. Found here are about 130,000 clones, roughly 93% of them singletons; the top ten hold around 3.1%. Regarding this clone: Its specificity is not known.

Trimming left V 1 base short and J 2 bases short, with 11 bases between. The CDR3 is 15 amino acids. CDR1 SGHDT and CDR2 YYEEEE come from the germline V gene. The V call is TRBV5-6, the J call TRBJ2-3; D may be TRBD2 (5 bases). This sample comprised peripheral blood, obtained on day 0 of AZD1222 vaccination. The sequence was collected from an adult in good health. CDR3 region: CASSLRGPTTDTQYF. The CDR3 DNA sequence: TGTGCCAGCAGCTTGAGAGGGCCTACCACAGATACGCAGTATTTT.